These 7 T cell receptor beta chains were sequenced from one sample in a study of blood T cells in healthy people across ages. A J-beta primer mix and a sample-barcoded 5' primer were used in a second PCR of about 6 to 12 cycles. MiXCR, run by TCRdb on the 5' RACE reads, gives a single entry per CDR3 protein. Of around 1,500,000 distinct CDR3 sequences in the sample, roughly 27% were seen once. The sequenced sample was blood. These receptor sequences come from a woman aged 25-40 years in good health.

This clonotype was counted ten times or more. V usage is TRBV7-9 and J usage is TRBJ2-7; a weak D match, TRBD1 (6 bases). Germline assignment: CDR1 SEHNR and CDR2 FQNEAQ (reference sequence). There are 14 residues in the CDR3. Trimming took off 5 bases at V and 2 bases at J, with 13 bases between the two ends. CDR3 nucleotides: TGTGCCAGCAGCGCCTTACAGGGTGCCTACGAGCAGTACTTC. It codes for CASSALQGAYEQYF.

This clonotype was seen a few times. The CDR3 nucleotides are TGTGCCAGCAGTCGTACCCCGGGGACAAACTATGGCTACACCTTC. It specifies CASSRTPGTNYGYTF. The chain is built from TRBV12-3 or TRBV12-4 and TRBJ1-2; D is perhaps TRBD1 (6 bases). The CDR3 has 15 residues. V lost 5 bases, J lost 2 bases, and 15 bases lay in between.

This clonotype was counted once. This rearrangement joins TRBV5-1 to TRBJ2-7; TRBD1 is a possible D gene (6 bases). The J call may be wrong; the DNA end is better matched by TRBJ2-5. The CDR3 runs 16 residues. In germline, CDR1 is SGHRS, CDR2 YFSETQ. Written as DNA, the CDR3 is TGCGCCAGCAGCTTGCGCGACCGGACAGCCGAAGAGACCCAGTACTTC. Its protein product is CASSLRDRTAEETQYF.

About this clonotype: This may stem from a read error, because a much larger clone lies one nucleotide away. In nucleotides, the CDR3 is TGTGCCAGCAGCCGAGGTCGAATTAGCACCTACAATGAGCAGTTCTTC. The encoded protein is CASSRGRISTYNEQFF. V and J are TRBV11-2 and TRBJ2-1, with D uncertain. V dropped 5 bases and J dropped 2 bases, with 16 bases sitting between them. Germline V gives CDR1 SGHAT, CDR2 FQNNGV. The CDR3 spans 16 residues.

V gene TRBV27 combines with J gene TRBJ2-7; D tentatively fits TRBD1 or TRBD2 (6 bases each). The CDR3 runs to 15 residues. From germline, CDR1 is MNHEY and CDR2 SMNVEV (reference sequence). The V gene lost 6 bases and the J gene lost 1 base, with 16 bases spanning the gap. In nucleotides, the CDR3 is TGTGCCAGCAGCAAATACGAAGGGGGGTCCTACGAGCAGTACTTC. It yields the protein CASSKYEGGSYEQYF.

A single count supports this clonotype. A clone one base away is much larger, so this may be a read error. This rearrangement joins TRBV20-1 to TRBJ2-5, with TRBD1 matching 10 bases. The CDR3 consists of 15 residues. Germline CDR1 and CDR2: DFQATT and SNEGSKA (reference sequence). DNA for the CDR3: TGCAGTACTAGAGACAGGGGGCGCGGTGAAGAGACCCAGTACTTC. It translates to CSTRDRGRGEETQYF.

A few counts support this clonotype. V is TRBV15 and J is TRBJ1-2, with D possibly TRBD1 on 5 matching bases. Trimming took off 6 bases at V and 4 bases at J, with 12 bases between the two ends. This CDR3 contains 13 residues. The germline gives CDR1 LNHNV, CDR2 YYDKDF (reference sequence). The CDR3, as DNA: TGTGCCACCAGTAGGGGCGCAGGCTATGGCTACACCTTC. Amino acids: CATSRGAGYGYTF.